This T cell receptor (beta chain) originates from a study of OX40 agonist ivuxolimab in advanced cancers. Looking at the study overall: Prior anti-PD-1, anti-PD-L1 or anti-CTLA-4 therapy was allowed; 40% had some. Study-wide results and limits: Averaging showed that CD8+ T cells had more expanded clones than CD4+ did.

The CDR3 length is 16 residues. The junction had 16 bases not matched to a gene; V was cut back by 7 bases and J by 9 bases. Germline V lookup: CDR1 SGHRS, CDR2 YFSETQ. Sequenced by immunoSEQ multiplex PCR; TCRdb stores in-frame clones only, minus some. The repertoire includes 6,500 to 10,000 clones, over 75% of them detected once, and 25% to 35% sits in the top ten. Comments on this clone: Its specificity is unknown.

The chain has TRBV5-1 and TRBJ2-3; 11 bases are shared with TRBD2. The sequencing used CD4+ or CD8+ T cells sorted from blood, collected in a trial of the OX40 agonist ivuxolimab. This receptor was taken from an adult with an advanced solid tumor such as melanoma, head and neck, liver or kidney cancer. The CDR3 bases are TGCGCCAGCCATGGGGGACTAGCGGTTTCCCAGGGGACGCAGTATTTT. This encodes CASHGGLAVSQGTQYF.